This TCR beta chain stems from a study of PD-1 blockade in classical Hodgkin lymphoma. Study-wide points: Patients who responded completely had about the same baseline diversity as newly diagnosed patients.

Time point defined: cycle 4 day 1 (C4D1), after 5 to 7 weeks of nivolumab. Patients all relapsed after autologous stem cell transplantation, and there was variation in brentuximab vedotin exposure. As concerns this clone: As yet, its antigen is unknown.

CDR3 length equals 15 residues. The V gene's germline CDR1 is GTSNPN and CDR2 SVGIG (reference sequence). Trimming shortened V by 3 bases and J by 3 bases, and 17 bases separated the two germline ends. Sequencing used immunoSEQ multiplex PCR; TCRdb keeps in-frame clones, though not all of them. The data show 90,000 to 110,000 clones, with more than 70% seen just once and roughly 19% held by the top ten. The origin of this receptor is a human donor with classical Hodgkin lymphoma. Sequenced material: peripheral blood mononuclear cells (PBMCs), taken before the fourth cycle of nivolumab. This chain uses TRBV30 with TRBJ1-2; no definite D call. The CDR3 nucleotides read TGTGCCTGGAGCACCTCCCCTCCGGCATACTATGGCTACACCTTC. This translates into CAWSTSPPAYYGYTF.